This is a list of T cell receptor beta chains from one sample in a study of blood T cell repertoires in COVID-19. Libraries were prepared by immunoSEQ multiplex PCR; TCRdb keeps only in-frame clonotypes and omits some of them. The sample holds 60,000 to 75,000 clones; 70% to 90% are singletons and the top ten take around 20%. Input material: peripheral blood. The receptors originated from an elderly woman with active COVID-19. Both conserved end residues are part of each CDR3. D genes are given only for firm matches. Size values are once, few and many counts, or a class for expanded clones, and some rows have none.

clone size | J gene | D gene | CDR3 length | V gene | CDR3 protein | CDR3 DNA
NA | TRBJ2-5 | NA | 15 | TRBV6-5 | CASRAQARVIGTQYF | TGTGCCAGCAGAGCACAGGCTCGGGTGATAGGGACCCAGTACTTC
NA | TRBJ1-1 | TRBD1 | 14 | TRBV15 | CATSRGQGITEAFF | TGTGCCACCAGCAGGGGACAGGGGATCACTGAAGCTTTCTTT
NA | TRBJ2-3 | NA | 12 | TRBV2 | CASSEARGTQYF | TGTGCCAGCAGTGAAGCGCGGGGTACGCAGTATTTT
NA | TRBJ2-5 | TRBD2 | 16 | TRBV2 | CASSESGGTFQETQYF | TGTGCCAGCAGTGAAAGCGGGGGAACTTTCCAAGAGACCCAGTACTTC
NA | TRBJ1-1 | NA | 11 | TRBV20-1 | CSVDSLTEAFF | TGCAGTGTTGACAGCCTCACTGAAGCTTTCTTT
NA | TRBJ1-6 | NA | 14 | TRBV5-1 | CASSKGRANSPLHF | TGCGCCAGCAGTAAGGGCAGGGCTAATTCACCCCTCCACTTT
few | TRBJ1-2 | TRBD1 | 13 | TRBV28 | CASRPGQGHGYTF | TGTGCCAGCAGGCCGGGACAGGGCCATGGCTACACCTTC
NA | TRBJ1-2 | NA | 16 | TRBV7-9 | CASSRFREGTNYGYTF | TGTGCCAGCAGCCGTTTCAGGGAGGGGACAAACTATGGCTACACCTTC
NA | TRBJ1-2 | NA | 14 | TRBV6-5 | CASSPASGLHGYTF | TGTGCCAGCAGCCCCGCTTCGGGGTTACATGGCTACACCTTC
NA | TRBJ1-5 | NA | 14 | TRBV15 | CATSRDQNGQPQHF | TGTGCCACCAGCAGAGATCAGAATGGTCAGCCCCAGCATTTT
NA | TRBJ2-2 | NA | 14 | TRBV24-1 | CATSRAGASGELFF | TGTGCCACCAGTCGGGCGGGGGCAAGCGGGGAGCTGTTTTTT
NA | TRBJ2-2 | NA | 15 | TRBV11-1 | CASSLAHSFSGELFF | TGTGCCAGCAGCTTAGCGCACTCTTTTTCCGGGGAGCTGTTTTTT
NA | TRBJ1-1 | TRBD1 | 12 | TRBV30 | CAWDRGYTEAFF | TGTGCCTGGGACAGGGGGTACACTGAAGCTTTCTTT
NA | TRBJ2-5 | TRBD2 | 15 | TRBV5-1 | CASSWGSGTQETQYF | TGCGCCAGCAGCTGGGGTAGCGGGACTCAAGAGACCCAGTACTTC
NA | TRBJ1-4 | NA | 13 | TRBV7-3 | CASSAGAGEKLFF | TGTGCCAGCAGTGCGGGGGCAGGGGAAAAACTGTTTTTT
NA | TRBJ2-3 | TRBD1 | 14 | TRBV29-1 | CSVRTGSPTDTQYF | TGCAGCGTTCGGACAGGGAGTCCCACAGATACGCAGTATTTT